A selection of T cell receptor beta chains follows, all from one sample in a study of CD8 T cells in Susac syndrome. Each CDR3 protein gets one entry after TCRdb re-called the immunoSEQ multiplex PCR reads with MiXCR. The sample comprises about 140,000 distinct CDR3 sequences, about 95% of which are singletons, and more than 0.11% rests with the top ten. Sequencing used CD4+ T cells from PBMCs. These receptors all come from a human donor with Susac syndrome. Both conserved end residues are part of each CDR3. A D gene is named only where the DNA matches it firmly. For some rows the clone size is stated as once, few or many, or as a class when expanded; others skip it.

.	TRBV15	TRBJ2-5	.	TGTGCCACCAGCAGGGCGGGCAGGGAATTAGAGACCCAGTACTTC	CATSRAGRELETQYF
TRBD1	TRBV10-3	TRBJ1-2	.	TGTGCCACTGGACAGGGTGGTCTGGAAGGATATGGCTACACCTTC	CATGQGGLEGYGYTF
.	TRBV18	TRBJ1-1	once	TGTGCCAGCTCACCACCAGGGGCGAACACTGAAGCTTTCTTT	CASSPPGANTEAFF
.	TRBV29-1	TRBJ2-5	.	TGCAGCTCGTTGACCTCCAGGGAAGAGACCCAGTACTTC	CSSLTSREETQYF
TRBD2	TRBV3-1	TRBJ2-1	.	TGTGCCAGCAGCCAAGATCGGAGACTAGCGGGAGCATCTTTCTTCTACAATGAGCAGTTCTTC	CASSQDRRLAGASFFYNEQFF
.	TRBV9	TRBJ2-7	.	TGTGCCAGCAGCGTAGAAGTGGGCCCCTACGAGCAGTACTTC	CASSVEVGPYEQYF
.	TRBV7-9	TRBJ2-7	.	TGTGCCAGCAGCGGGCGGGACGTGTCCTACGAGCAGTACTTC	CASSGRDVSYEQYF
.	TRBV20-1	TRBJ2-3	.	TGCAGTACTACAGAGTTGCCGAGCACAGATACGCAGTATTTT	CSTTELPSTDTQYF
.	TRBV5-5	TRBJ2-7	.	TGTGCCAGCGGGAGACAGACCCCCACCTACGAGCAGTACTTC	CASGRQTPTYEQYF
.	TRBV20-1	TRBJ2-3	.	TGCAGTGCTAGTACTGTAAGCCAAACGGCTACGCAGTATTTT	CSASTVSQTATQYF
.	TRBV24-1	TRBJ2-5	.	TGTGCCACCAGTGACCCCTCGGGGCGGGGAGAGACCCAGTACTTC	CATSDPSGRGETQYF
.	TRBV6-6	TRBJ2-5	.	TGTGCCAGCAGTTATGGGAGGAATTCCCAGTACTTC	CASSYGRNSQYF
TRBD1	TRBV5-1	TRBJ1-2	.	TGCGCCAGCAGCTTGGCATCGGGACAGAACTATGGCTACACCTTC	CASSLASGQNYGYTF
.	TRBV6-2/TRBV6-3	TRBJ2-7	few	TGTGCCAGCAGTTACGGTGGAGCATACTACGAGCAGTACTTC	CASSYGGAYYEQYF
.	TRBV28	TRBJ1-5	.	TGTGCCAGCAGTTTTCGGAGCAATCAGCCCCAGCATTTT	CASSFRSNQPQHF
.	TRBV20-1	TRBJ1-5	.	TGCAGTGCTATAGCCGGGACCGAGACGGAGCCCCAGCATTTT	CSAIAGTETEPQHF
TRBD2	TRBV12-3/TRBV12-4	TRBJ2-3	.	TGTGCCAGCATCCAGTCCCAACTAGCGGGGGGCCCAGATACGCAGTATTTT	CASIQSQLAGGPDTQYF
TRBD1	TRBV20-1	TRBJ1-5	.	TGCAGCGCAATAATCGAAACAGGGGCCAACCAGCCCCAGCATTTT	CSAIIETGANQPQHF
.	TRBV7-7	TRBJ1-1	.	TGTGCTAGCAGCTTAGCGGAGGGTACTGAAGCTTTCTTT	CASSLAEGTEAFF
.	TRBV30	TRBJ2-1	.	TGTGCCTGGAGAGGCAGCTTACAGTACAATGAGCAGTTCTTC	CAWRGSLQYNEQFF
.	TRBV20-1	TRBJ2-3	.	TGCAGTGCTAGAGATAACGGCAGGAGCACAGATACGCAGTATTTT	CSARDNGRSTDTQYF
.	TRBV4-2	TRBJ2-5	once	TGTGCCAGCAGCCAAGGGCTCGGAGCAGCCCAAGAGACCCAGTACTTC	CASSQGLGAAQETQYF
TRBD2	TRBV5-1	TRBJ2-3	.	TGCGCCAGCAGCTTGGAAGTAGCGGGGGGCACAGATACGCAGTATTTT	CASSLEVAGGTDTQYF
TRBD1	TRBV18	TRBJ2-3	.	TGTGCCAGCTCACCGAGCGGACAGGGCGCGCAGTATTTT	CASSPSGQGAQYF
.	TRBV21-1	TRBJ1-2	.	TGTGCCAGCAGCAAACGGCAGGGGAACTATGGCTACACCTTC	CASSKRQGNYGYTF
TRBD1	TRBV18	TRBJ1-1	few	TGTGCCAGCTCACTGGACAGGGCCACTGAAGCTTTCTTT	CASSLDRATEAFF
.	TRBV27	TRBJ2-4	.	TGTGCCAGCTGGGGATGGGGACAAGCCAAAAACATTCAGTACTTC	CASWGWGQAKNIQYF
.	TRBV5-1	TRBJ1-1	.	TGCGCCAGCAGCTTGGCCAGCATGAACACTGAAGCTTTCTTT	CASSLASMNTEAFF
.	TRBV20-1	TRBJ2-5	.	TGCAGTGCTAGCCCGACCAACCAAGAGACCCAGTACTTC	CSASPTNQETQYF
.	TRBV5-1	TRBJ2-6	.	TGCGCCAGCAGCTTGGTGGGGAGGCGGAAGAGCTCTGGGGCCAACGTCCTGACTTTC	CASSLVGRRKSSGANVLTF
.	TRBV29-1	TRBJ1-2	.	TGCAGCGTCGAGACATCCAACTATGGCTACACCTTC	CSVETSNYGYTF
.	TRBV7-2	TRBJ2-7	.	TGTGCCAGCAGCCATCGGGACGGAGCCTACGAGCAGTACTTC	CASSHRDGAYEQYF
.	TRBV11-2	TRBJ2-1	.	TGTGCCAGCAGCCCCAACCTCGCAGCTAACAATGAGCAGTTCTTC	CASSPNLAANNEQFF
.	TRBV4-3	TRBJ1-4	.	TGCGCCAGCAGCCAGAAGGGGGGAAAACTGTTTTTT	CASSQKGGKLFF
.	TRBV19	TRBJ2-6	.	TGTGCCAGTAGTATTGCCGGGGGAGTATCCTCTGGGGCCAACGTCCTGACTTTC	CASSIAGGVSSGANVLTF
.	TRBV5-1	TRBJ2-3	.	TGCGCCAGCAGCCCCCGCCCAGGGGGGATGGCAGATACGCAGTATTTT	CASSPRPGGMADTQYF
.	TRBV30	TRBJ1-1	.	TGTGCCTGGGGCTGGAACACTGAAGCTTTCTTT	CAWGWNTEAFF
TRBD1	TRBV3-1	TRBJ2-2	.	TGTGCCAGCAGCCAAGATATTGGGACAGCGAACACCGGGGAGCTGTTTTTT	CASSQDIGTANTGELFF
TRBD1	TRBV4-2	TRBJ1-2	.	TGTGCCAGCAGCCGGGGGGACAGGGACAGACCCGGCTACACCTTC	CASSRGDRDRPGYTF
.	TRBV12-3/TRBV12-4	TRBJ2-1	.	TGTGCCAGCAGTTTAGCGCGGGTCTATGAGCAGTTCTTC	CASSLARVYEQFF
.	TRBV20-1	TRBJ1-2	.	TGCGGTTTCCAAGGAGGGCACTATGGCTACACCTTC	CGFQGGHYGYTF
.	TRBV12-3/TRBV12-4	TRBJ2-1	.	TGTGCCAGCAGGCTACGGGAGAGCTCCTACAATGAGCAGTTCTTC	CASRLRESSYNEQFF
.	TRBV20-1	TRBJ2-5	.	TGCAGTGCTAGTGGTGATGAGCAAGAGACCCAGTACTTC	CSASGDEQETQYF
.	TRBV6-5	TRBJ2-6	.	TGTGCCAGCAGTTCGCAGCTCTCTGGGGCCAACGTCCTGACTTTC	CASSSQLSGANVLTF
.	TRBV18	TRBJ2-6	.	TGTGCCAGCTCACCAGGAGGGACTCCTACTGGGGCCAACGTCCTGACTTTC	CASSPGGTPTGANVLTF
.	TRBV30	TRBJ2-1	.	TGTGCCTGGACACGACTAGATCGCAATGAGCAGTTCTTC	CAWTRLDRNEQFF
TRBD2	TRBV7-9	TRBJ2-1	once	TGTGCCAGCAGCTTAGGTAGTGGACTAGCGGGAGGAGAGCAGTTCTTC	CASSLGSGLAGGEQFF